This T cell receptor beta chain appears in the sequencing data of a study of shared clonotypes between healthy human individuals. This clone was counted once. TCRdb's table, derived via immunoSEQ multiplex PCR, lists solely in-frame clones and lacks some. This table has more than 550,000 clones, roughly 88% appearing once. Germline V gives CDR1 MNHEY, CDR2 SMNVEV (reference sequence). V lost 5 bases to trimming and J lost 4 bases; unmatched junction nucleotides: 11. This CDR3 comprises 16 residues. The TCR sequence derives from a man between 18 and 35 years old in good health. Some clones in this sample may be carry-over from other donors' samples. Sample: memory CD8+ T cells from PBMCs. Noted subset: CD45RO+ cells pooled with CCR7-negative TemRA cells. The chain recombines TRBV27 with TRBJ2-1, with 7 bases aligning to TRBD1. This chain's CDR3 is CASSTPPGQLYNEQFF. As DNA, the CDR3 is TGTGCCAGCAGTACGCCCCCGGGACAGCTTTACAATGAGCAGTTCTTC.